Below are 31 T cell receptor beta chains sequenced from a single sample in a study of blood T cell repertoires in COVID-19. Profiling relied on immunoSEQ multiplex PCR, and the TCRdb table lists in-frame clones only, not all of them. The sample has 120,000 to 150,000 clones; roughly 85% are singletons. Sequenced sample: peripheral blood. These receptors were collected from a human donor with acute or convalescent COVID-19. The donor label of this sample is uncertain.

The CDR3 nucleotides are TGTGCCTGGAACGGCTTGCGGACTAGCGGGGGGTCCCCTTCCGGGGAGCTGTTTTTT. Encoded protein: CAWNGLRTSGGSPSGELFF. J is TRBJ2-2 and V is TRBV30; 14 nucleotides agree with TRBD2. The CDR3 sequence is 19 residues long. Trimming took 4 bases from V and 6 from J; bases not matched to a gene: 16. Germline V CDR1 and CDR2: GTSNPN, SVGIG (reference sequence).

The V call is TRBV10-3, the J call TRBJ2-7; 13 nucleotides align to TRBD2. The CDR3 is made up of 14 amino acids. Germline V gene lookup returns CDR1 ENHRY and CDR2 SYGVKD. J lost 5 bases, V lost 6 bases, and 4 bases had no gene match. For the CDR3, the DNA is TGTGCCATCAGGGGACTAGCGGGGTGGCACGAGCAGTACTTC. Translating it yields CAIRGLAGWHEQYF.

V usage is TRBV7-3 and J usage is TRBJ2-3; 14 nucleotides agree with TRBD2. V shed 4 bases, J shed 5 bases, and the junction held 2 bases outside the gene matches. The CDR3 is made up of 15 amino acids. The germline V gene has CDR1 SGHTA and CDR2 FQGTGA. CDR3 region: CASSSGTSGGDTQYF. CDR3 bases: TGTGCCAGCAGCTCTGGGACTAGCGGGGGAGATACGCAGTATTTT.

J is TRBJ1-2 and V is TRBV5-6, with D possibly matching TRBD1 (6 bases). V lost 4 bases to trimming and J lost 3 bases, with 19 bases between them. Per germline, CDR1 SGHDT and CDR2 YYEEEE. This CDR3 contains 16 residues. CDR3 sequence reads: CASSPGQPLGHYGYTF. The DNA for the CDR3 is TGTGCCAGCAGCCCTGGACAGCCGTTGGGGCACTATGGCTACACCTTC.

The V call is TRBV2, the J call TRBJ2-7, with a tentative D call TRBD1 (6 bases). The CDR3 length is 15 residues. Trimming cost V 0 bases and J 1 base, with 10 bases left between them. Looked up from germline, CDR1 is SNHLY and CDR2 is FYNNEI. For the CDR3, the DNA is TGTGCCAGCAGTGAAGCGCGGCAGGGGTCCTACGAGCAGTACTTC. It specifies CASSEARQGSYEQYF.

The rearrangement uses TRBV3-1 (or the pseudogene TRBV3-2) and TRBJ1-5; D is perhaps TRBD1 (6 bases). V shed 1 base and J shed 4 bases, with 8 bases lying between them. The CDR3 extends over 14 amino acids. Germline CDR1 and CDR2: LGHDT and YNNKEL (reference sequence). CDR3 sequence reads: CASSQAQGNQPQHF. The DNA of the CDR3 is TGTGCCAGCAGCCAAGCACAGGGAAATCAGCCCCAGCATTTT.

The chain carries TRBV7-8 and TRBJ1-6; D not certain. The germline V gene has CDR1 SGHVS and CDR2 FQNEAQ. The CDR3 is 15 amino acids. The ends were cut back, 5 bases at V and 6 bases at J, with 14 bases in the middle. Written as DNA, the CDR3 is TGTGCCAGCAGCCCGGTGCCGAATGTTAATTCACCCCTCCACTTT. Translated: CASSPVPNVNSPLHF.

The CDR3 loop reads CASTGRGNTEAFF. CDR3 coding DNA: TGTGCCAGTACAGGGAGGGGGAACACTGAAGCTTTCTTT. The chain carries TRBV19 and TRBJ1-1; D is possibly TRBD1 (5 bases). The CDR3 runs to 13 residues. Germline V lookup: CDR1 LNHDA, CDR2 SQIVND (reference sequence). V gave up 7 bases and J gave up 1 base, with 10 bases separating them.

The chain has TRBV18 and TRBJ1-1; D unclear. The CDR3 loop spans 14 amino acids. Germline V gene data show CDR1 as KGHSH and CDR2 as LQKENI. V was pared by 2 bases and J by 1 base, with 8 bases between. The CDR3 DNA reads TGTGCCAGCTCACCATCCTCACAGAACACTGAAGCTTTCTTT. Protein product: CASSPSSQNTEAFF.

The gene calls are TRBV21-1 and TRBJ2-3; TRBD1 reflects the table's D call only, with no check against the DNA. TRBV21-1 is shown as a pseudogene. The CDR3 consists of 18 residues. This CDR3 reads CASSKPRGATASTDTQYF. The CDR3 nucleotides read TGTGCCAGCAGCAAACCCAGGGGGGCCACCGCTAGCACAGATACGCAGTATTTT.

In DNA, the CDR3 is TGTGCCGGACACAGGGGGCCGGGTAATTCACCCCTCCACTTT. It specifies CAGHRGPGNSPLHF. The genes are TRBV30 and TRBJ1-6, with 9 positions matching TRBD1. The CDR3 is 14 residues long. Germline V gene data show CDR1 as GTSNPN and CDR2 as SVGIG (reference sequence). Germline trimming cut 8 bases from V and 6 bases from J; bases unmatched to any gene: 8. Full variable domain (rest looked up from reference TRBV30 and TRBJ1-6): SQTIHQWPATLVQPVGSPLSLECTVEGTSNPNLYWYRQAAGRGLQLLFYSVGIGQISSEVPQNLSASRPQDRQFILSSKKLLLSDSGFYLCAGHRGPGNSPLHFGNGTRLTVT.

This chain joins TRBV27 and TRBJ1-1, with TRBD1 matching over 8 bases. Germline lookup yields CDR1 MNHEY and CDR2 SMNVEV (reference sequence). The junction had 6 bases not matched to a gene; V was cut back by 5 bases and J by 1 base. The length of the CDR3 is 15 residues. The DNA for the CDR3 is TGTGCCAGCAGTCCCTGGACAGGGAGGAACACTGAAGCTTTCTTT. Protein sequence: CASSPWTGRNTEAFF.

This clone showed up just once. This sequence joins TRBV28 and TRBJ1-2; a possible D gene is TRBD1 (6 bases). Germline V gene data show CDR1 as MDHEN and CDR2 as SYDVKM. This CDR3 has 15 amino acids. The V end was cut by 5 bases, the J end by 4 bases, with 17 bases between. DNA for the CDR3: TGTGCCAGCAGTCACCCAGGGGAGGGCTCCTATGGCTACACCTTC. It yields the protein CASSHPGEGSYGYTF.

V gene TRBV28 combines with J gene TRBJ1-3; D gene ambiguous. V was clipped by 7 bases and J by 2 bases, with 15 bases between them. This CDR3 contains 15 residues. Germline lookup yields CDR1 MDHEN and CDR2 SYDVKM. The CDR3 reads CASTLAGGAGNTIYF. CDR3 in DNA: TGTGCCAGCACCCTCGCAGGAGGAGCTGGAAACACCATATATTTT.

This chain links TRBV2 with TRBJ1-3, with 11 bases that match TRBD1. The CDR3 loop spans 19 amino acids. V dropped 8 bases and J dropped 0; count of bases not matched to a gene: 15. Germline V CDR1 and CDR2: SNHLY, FYNNEI. The CDR3 here is CASQRIRTGGRSSGNTIYF. The CDR3 DNA is TGTGCCAGCCAAAGGATACGGACAGGGGGCCGGAGCTCTGGAAACACCATATATTTT. The full variable domain, completed using reference TRBV2 and TRBJ1-3, is EPEVTQTPSHQVTQMGQEVILRCVPISNHLYFYWYRQILGQKVEFLVSFYNNEISEKSEIFDDQFSVERPDGSNFTLKIRSTKLEDSAMYFCASQRIRTGGRSSGNTIYFGEGSWLTVV.

The chain combines TRBV7-2 with TRBJ1-5, with 9 bases fitting TRBD1. The germline CDR1 and CDR2 sequences are SGHTA and FQGNSA. This CDR3 is 15 amino acids long. With 5 bases clipped from V and 5 bases from J, the junction kept 7 bases outside the gene matches. CDR3 sequence: CASSPTTGGHQPQHF. CDR3 DNA sequence: TGTGCCAGCAGCCCTACTACAGGGGGCCATCAGCCCCAGCATTTT.

The chain recombines TRBV5-4 with TRBJ2-7; 12 nucleotides align to TRBD1. The CDR3 covers 15 residues. With 1 base clipped from V and 7 bases from J, the junction kept 6 bases outside the gene matches. Germline V CDR1 and CDR2: SGHNT, YYREEE (reference sequence). The CDR3 sequence: CASSLYGTGGQEQYF. CDR3 in DNA: TGTGCCAGCAGCTTGTATGGGACAGGGGGCCAAGAGCAGTACTTC.

This rearrangement joins TRBV28 to TRBJ1-2, with TRBD1 identical over 9 bases. CDR3 length: 12 amino acids. The germline CDR1 and CDR2 sequences are MDHEN and SYDVKM. V lost 6 bases and J lost 8; bases outside the gene matches: 4. The CDR3 region has the DNA TGTGCCAGCAGGACGACAGGGGGGGGCTACACCTTC. It specifies CASRTTGGGYTF.

The rearrangement links TRBV5-1 to TRBJ1-2, with TRBD1 as a possible D gene (5 bases). Germline loops: CDR1 SGHRS, CDR2 YFSETQ. With 7 bases removed from V and 0 bases from J, the gap between germline ends came to 13 bases. The CDR3 totals 14 residues. The CDR3 bases are TGCGCCAGCGCCGGACAAGGGACTAACTATGGCTACACCTTC. This gives the protein CASAGQGTNYGYTF.

The rearrangement uses TRBV5-4 and TRBJ1-3; tentative D call: TRBD1 (6 bases). The CDR3 covers 18 residues. Germline-derived CDR1 and CDR2 are SGHNT and YYREEE (reference sequence). V gave up 4 bases and J gave up 4 bases, with 24 bases separating them. In DNA form, the CDR3 reads TGTGCCAGCAGCGCCAGGGGTGCGGGGGGCTTCGAAGGAAACACCATATATTTT. Translated, it gives CASSARGAGGFEGNTIYF.

In DNA, the CDR3 is TGTGCCGGACAGGGGGACTATAATTCACCCCTCCACTTT. Protein product: CAGQGDYNSPLHF. This chain links TRBV2 with TRBJ1-6; 10 bases are a match to TRBD1. The germline CDR1 and CDR2 sequences are SNHLY and FYNNEI. Trimming took 11 bases from V and 3 from J; bases not matched to a gene: 1. The CDR3 covers 13 residues.

The V and J genes are TRBV3-1 (or the pseudogene TRBV3-2) and TRBJ1-1, with D unresolved. Germline values: CDR1 LGHDT, CDR2 YNNKEL (reference sequence). This CDR3 contains 13 residues. V was trimmed by 1 base and J by 4 bases, leaving 7 bases between them. CDR3 nucleotide sequence: TGTGCCAGCAGCCAAGGAGTGAGCACTGAAGCTTTCTTT. It codes for CASSQGVSTEAFF.

This chain uses TRBV5-1 with TRBJ1-6; tentatively, D is TRBD1 (6 bases). Germline values: CDR1 SGHRS, CDR2 YFSETQ. The ends were cut back, 4 bases at V and 0 bases at J, with 17 bases in the middle. The CDR3 spans 18 residues. Here the CDR3 DNA reads TGCGCCAGCAGCCTACAGGACAGTGCTAGCTCCTATAATTCACCCCTCCACTTT. It yields the protein CASSLQDSASSYNSPLHF.

The chain combines TRBV6-4 with TRBJ1-3; the D gene is possibly TRBD1 (6 bases). CDR3 length equals 16 residues. The ends were cut back, 11 bases at V and 2 bases at J, with 22 bases in the middle. Germline CDR1 MRHNA, CDR2 SNTAGT. DNA of the CDR3: TGTGCCCCCCTTTCGACAGGCCCTACCCCTGGAAACACCATATATTTT. The encoded protein is CAPLSTGPTPGNTIYF.

The chain has TRBV5-1 and TRBJ2-5; 12 positions match TRBD2. Germline V gene lookup returns CDR1 SGHRS and CDR2 YFSETQ. Trimming took 6 bases from V and 4 from J; bases not matched to a gene: 7. The CDR3 loop spans 15 amino acids. This CDR3 reads CASKWKTSGGETQYF. For the CDR3, the DNA is TGCGCCAGCAAGTGGAAGACTAGCGGGGGAGAGACCCAGTACTTC.

As for this clone: Other DNA sequences in the same sample also yield this CDR3. The rearrangement uses TRBV5-1 and TRBJ2-3; 12 bases align to TRBD2. Germline CDR1 reads SGHRS; CDR2 reads YFSETQ. This CDR3 has 17 amino acids. J lost 0 bases, V lost 0 bases, and 2 bases had no gene match. CDR3 residues: CASSLALAGGSTDTQYF. The CDR3 coding sequence is TGCGCCAGCAGCTTGGCACTAGCGGGAGGTAGCACAGATACGCAGTATTTT.

The chain carries TRBV7-2 and TRBJ1-5; no definite D call. The CDR3 has 15 residues. V was pared by 5 bases and J by 3 bases, with 14 bases between. Germline-derived CDR1 and CDR2 are SGHTA and FQGNSA. CDR3 loop: CASSPGRGNNQPQHF. The CDR3 DNA follows: TGTGCCAGCAGCCCCGGTCGGGGAAACAATCAGCCCCAGCATTTT.

The V gene is TRBV7-2, the J gene TRBJ2-1, with 11 bases fitting TRBD2. This CDR3 region has 15 residues. J lost 4 bases, V lost 5 bases, and 4 bases had no gene match. Per the germline V gene, CDR1 is SGHTA and CDR2 is FQGNSA. The CDR3 reads CASSLTSGGYNEQFF. The CDR3 DNA follows: TGTGCCAGCAGCCTCACTAGCGGGGGTTACAATGAGCAGTTCTTC.

The V and J genes are TRBV5-6 and TRBJ1-5; unclear D gene. V was trimmed by 4 bases and J by 6 bases, leaving 8 bases between them. The CDR3 length is 12 residues. Germline-derived CDR1 and CDR2 are SGHDT and YYEEEE. The CDR3, as DNA: TGTGCCAGCAGCAGTTACGGTCAGCCCCAGCATTTT. Translating it yields CASSSYGQPQHF.

In this sample, this clone turned up a few times. The rearrangement links TRBV7-2 to TRBJ1-5; 10 bases match TRBD1. This CDR3 has 17 residues. V lost 5 bases, J lost 5 bases, and 12 bases stayed unmatched. Looked up from germline, CDR1 is SGHTA and CDR2 is FQGNSA. The CDR3 DNA reads as TGTGCCAGCAGCCCCTTATCCGGGACAGGGGTCGATCAGCCCCAGCATTTT. Its translation: CASSPLSGTGVDQPQHF.

The chain carries TRBV7-2 and TRBJ1-4, with 7 bases matching TRBD1. The CDR3 is 16 amino acids. With 4 bases clipped from V and 0 bases from J, the junction kept 5 bases outside the gene matches. Per the germline V gene, CDR1 is SGHTA and CDR2 is FQGNSA. CDR3 nucleotide sequence: TGTGCCAGCAGCTCCGGGACAGAGTCAACTAATGAAAAACTGTTTTTT. Its translation: CASSSGTESTNEKLFF.